What follows are 16 T cell receptor beta chains derived from one specimen sequenced in a study of glioma-infiltrating T cells after dendritic cell vaccination (TCRdb year 2016). Preparation of the library involved the immunoSEQ multiplex PCR assay. TCRdb's version of the immuneACCESS table is confined to in-frame rearrangements and falls short of the full clone set. An unresolved V gene accounts for under half of the shortfall where checked; the remainder is of unknown origin. Recorded for this sample are tens of thousands of clones; approximately 78% of them occurred a single time. The ten largest account for over 8.5% of the sample. The input for sequencing was blood, taken before dendritic cell vaccination. Receptors were obtained from a human donor with glioblastoma.

This sequence joins TRBV5-1 and TRBJ2-3; TRBD2 might be the D (6 bases). The germline CDR1 and CDR2 sequences are SGHRS and YFSETQ. The V end was cut by 4 bases, the J end by 6 bases, with 15 bases between. The CDR3 extends over 14 amino acids. The CDR3 is CASSPPGAGDTQYF. The CDR3, as DNA: TGCGCCAGCAGCCCGCCCGGGGCGGGGGATACGCAGTATTTT.

This sequence joins TRBV11-2 and TRBJ1-1; tentative D call: TRBD1 (5 bases). V dropped 5 bases and J dropped 7 bases, with 8 bases sitting between them. Germline V gene data show CDR1 as SGHAT and CDR2 as FQNNGV. This CDR3 is 11 amino acids long. DNA of the CDR3: TGTGCCAGCAGCATTGACAGTGAAGCTTTCTTT. Its protein product is CASSIDSEAFF.

The gene calls are TRBV20-1 and TRBJ2-1; D is possibly TRBD2 (6 bases). From germline, CDR1 is DFQATT and CDR2 SNEGSKA (reference sequence). CDR3 length equals 10 residues. Trimming took off 5 bases at V and 14 bases at J, with 13 bases between the two ends. The CDR3 reads CSAGRQQEFF. The CDR3 DNA is TGCAGTGCTGGGAGGCAGCAGGAGTTCTTC.

The count of this clone is one. The V and J genes are TRBV5-1 and TRBJ2-7; D remains ambiguous. CDR1 and CDR2 from the germline V gene are SGHRS and YFSETQ. The CDR3 is made up of 14 amino acids. The V gene lost 1 base and the J gene lost 0 bases, with 8 bases spanning the gap. The CDR3 sequence is CASSLSSYSYEQYF. Here the CDR3 DNA reads TGCGCCAGCAGCTTGTCATCCTACTCCTACGAGCAGTACTTC.

The CDR3 region is CASSPGLAGPNEQFF. For the CDR3, the DNA is TGCGCCAGCAGCCCGGGACTAGCGGGACCCAATGAGCAGTTCTTC. The chain links TRBV5-1 to TRBJ2-1, with 13 bases aligning to TRBD2. V was pared by 4 bases and J by 6 bases, with 4 bases of the junction left unmatched. Germline-derived CDR1 and CDR2 are SGHRS and YFSETQ. The CDR3 contains 15 residues.

The chain is built from TRBV18 and TRBJ1-2, with TRBD1 matching over 10 bases. Trimming at V came to 1 base and at J to 1 base, leaving 3 bases not matched to a gene. Per the germline V gene, CDR1 is KGHSH and CDR2 is LQKENI. CDR3 length: 16 amino acids. The CDR3 DNA reads TGTGCCAGCTCACCACTTGGGACAGGGGATAACTATGGCTACACCTTC. This translates into CASSPLGTGDNYGYTF.

The J gene is TRBJ2-3, the V gene TRBV6-5; TRBD1 aligns across 8 bases. J was trimmed by 6 bases and V by 5 bases; bases with no gene match: 4. The CDR3 length is 13 residues. CDR1 and CDR2 (germline): MNHEY, SVGAGI. For the CDR3, the DNA is TGTGCCAGCAGTGGACAGGGATGGGATACGCAGTATTTT. Translating it yields CASSGQGWDTQYF.

V usage is TRBV19 and J usage is TRBJ2-1, with TRBD1 identical over 10 bases. V lost 0 bases and J lost 12; bases outside the gene matches: 8. Germline-derived CDR1 and CDR2 are LNHDA and SQIVND (reference sequence). This CDR3 comprises 15 residues. CDR3 DNA sequence: TGTGCCAGTAGTATAGATACGACAGGGGGCGCAGGGCAGTTCTTC. Protein sequence: CASSIDTTGGAGQFF. The full variable domain, with the rest looked up from reference TRBV19 and TRBJ2-1, is DGGITQSPKYLFRKEGQNVTLSCEQNLNHDAMYWYRQDPGQGLRLIYYSQIVNDFQKGDIAEGYSVSREKKESFPLTVTSAQKNPTAFYLCASSIDTTGGAGQFFGPGTRLTVL.

The V call is TRBV6-5, the J call TRBJ2-1, with D perhaps TRBD1 (5 bases). Germline lookup yields CDR1 MNHEY and CDR2 SVGAGI. The V end lost 6 bases, the J end lost 5 bases, and 14 bases lay between the germline ends. The CDR3 runs 14 residues. The CDR3 nucleotides are TGTGCCAGCAGAGAGACAGCTGGAAACAATGAGCAGTTCTTC. This sequence encodes CASRETAGNNEQFF.

The chain has TRBV5-1 and TRBJ2-1; TRBD2 agrees at 12 bases. This CDR3 region has 15 residues. Germline V CDR1 and CDR2: SGHRS, YFSETQ. V shed 0 bases, J shed 8 bases, and the junction held 3 bases outside the gene matches. CDR3 in DNA: TGCGCCAGCAGCTTGGGGACTAGCGGGGTCTATGAGCAGTTCTTC. As protein: CASSLGTSGVYEQFF.

This clone was seen a single time. The chain has TRBV6-5 and TRBJ2-7; TRBD1 matches at 8 bases. J lost 7 bases, V lost 0 bases, and 8 bases had no gene match. Germline assignment: CDR1 MNHEY and CDR2 SVGAGI. The CDR3 is made up of 15 amino acids. CDR3 residues: CASSYSGQGAREQYF. The CDR3 DNA follows: TGTGCCAGCAGTTACTCCGGGCAGGGGGCGCGGGAGCAGTACTTC.

This sequence joins TRBV18 and TRBJ1-3, with D maybe TRBD1 (6 bases). V lost 3 bases and J 0 bases, leaving 15 bases between the germline ends. Per the germline V gene, CDR1 is KGHSH and CDR2 is LQKENI. There are 17 residues in the CDR3. CDR3 protein: CASSPEDSSVSGNTIYF. CDR3 nucleotides: TGTGCCAGCTCACCGGAGGACAGTTCTGTCTCTGGAAACACCATATATTTT.

The rearrangement joins TRBV11-2 to TRBJ2-2, with no clear D. V was cut by 5 bases and J by 4 bases, with 11 bases left in between. The CDR3 has 14 amino acids. Germline assignment: CDR1 SGHAT and CDR2 FQNNGV. This CDR3 reads CASSRTPFTGELFF. CDR3 in DNA: TGTGCCAGCAGCCGTACACCTTTCACCGGGGAGCTGTTTTTT.

The genes are TRBV4-1 and TRBJ2-1; D possibly corresponds to TRBD2 (7 bases). Trimming stripped 0 bases from V and 2 bases from J, with 17 bases between. Germline V gene data show CDR1 as MGHRA and CDR2 as YSYEKL. This CDR3 is 18 amino acids long. CDR3 coding DNA: TGCGCCAGCAGCCAAGACTCTGGGGGGGGGCGCCCCTACAATGAGCAGTTCTTC. This encodes CASSQDSGGGRPYNEQFF.

The sample holds a few counts of this clone. The V and J genes are TRBV6-5 and TRBJ1-2; D gene uncertain. The germline V and J ends were trimmed by 2 bases and 5 bases, with 12 bases remaining between them. The CDR3 runs to 14 residues. The V gene's germline CDR1 is MNHEY and CDR2 SVGAGI. The CDR3 DNA follows: TGTGCCAGCAGTTACAGGGTGGGAGGATATGGCTACACCTTC. Protein product: CASSYRVGGYGYTF.

This chain links TRBV5-4 with TRBJ1-6, with 7 nucleotides matching TRBD1. From germline, CDR1 is SGHNT and CDR2 YYREEE (reference sequence). The trim removed 4 bases at V and 6 bases at J, leaving 1 base unmatched. The CDR3 extends over 13 amino acids. The CDR3 region has the DNA TGTGCCAGCAGCCGGGACAGTAATTCACCCCTCCACTTT. Amino acid sequence: CASSRDSNSPLHF.